These 6 T cell receptor beta chains came from one sample sequenced in a study of Graves' ophthalmopathy and Graves' hyperthyroidism. RNA transcripts were the source from which TCR beta CDR3 regions were amplified. The library came from an HTBI-primed first-round RT-PCR and a second-round multiplex PCR. In TCRdb, the multiplex PCR reads were re-called with MiXCR into one record per CDR3 protein. In the table there are about 390,000 distinct CDR3 sequences, 15% of which are singletons. The source material was peripheral blood. The source of these receptors is a woman aged 18-29 years with stable Graves' hyperthyroidism.

This clonotype was seen at least ten times. The chain uses TRBV6-1 and TRBJ1-6; D unresolved. The length of the CDR3 is 13 residues. Trimming left V 8 bases short and J 0 bases short, with 5 bases between. CDR1 MNHNS and CDR2 SASEGT come from the germline V gene. CDR3 amino acids: CASQSSYNSPLHF. The CDR3 nucleotides are TGTGCCAGCCAAAGCTCCTATAATTCACCCCTCCACTTT.

This clonotype has a count of ten or more. The J gene is TRBJ1-6, the V gene TRBV19, with a weak D call TRBD1 (5 bases). The V end lost 3 bases, the J end lost 0 bases, and 12 bases lay between the germline ends. Germline V lookup: CDR1 LNHDA, CDR2 SQIVND (reference sequence). The CDR3 has 17 amino acids. This chain's CDR3 is CASSILTDSSYNSPLHF. The DNA of the CDR3 is TGTGCCAGTAGTATCCTGACTGACAGCTCCTATAATTCACCCCTCCACTTT. The full variable domain, its missing parts supplied by reference TRBV19 and TRBJ1-6, is DGGITQSPKYLFRKEGQNVTLSCEQNLNHDAMYWYRQDPGQGLRLIYYSQIVNDFQKGDIAEGYSVSREKKESFPLTVTSAQKNPTAFYLCASSILTDSSYNSPLHFGNGTRLTVT.

This clonotype was detected many times. J is TRBJ2-4 and V is TRBV6-2 or TRBV6-3, with 8 nucleotides matching TRBD2. CDR3 size: 16 residues. Unmatched junction bases numbered 9, after V lost 2 bases and J lost 6 bases. CDR1 and CDR2 (germline): MNHEY, SVGEGT. The CDR3 DNA reads as TGTGCCAGCAGTTACCCGCAGCGGGGGTCTTTAAACATTCAGTACTTC. It is translated as CASSYPQRGSLNIQYF.

This clonotype was seen ten or more times. The genes are TRBV12-3 or TRBV12-4 and TRBJ2-7; no reliable D call. This CDR3 is 15 amino acids long. V was trimmed by 5 bases and J by 10 bases, leaving 24 bases between them. CDR3 sequence reads: CASSPLLIRQRSQYF. CDR3 bases: TGTGCCAGCAGTCCCCTACTCATCCGCCAACGGTCCCAGTACTTC.

This clonotype showed up many times. This chain connects TRBV7-9 to TRBJ1-1; D uncertain. The length of the CDR3 is 14 residues. The V gene's germline CDR1 is SEHNR and CDR2 FQNEAQ (reference sequence). V lost 2 bases to trimming and J lost 2 bases, with 9 bases between them. The CDR3 sequence: CASSLRVSNTEAFF. The CDR3 bases are TGTGCCAGCAGCTTAAGAGTCAGTAACACTGAAGCTTTCTTT.

This clonotype was recorded many times. J is TRBJ1-1 and V is TRBV11-2; no definite D call. Germline values: CDR1 SGHAT, CDR2 FQNNGV. Trimming took off 1 base at V and 1 base at J, with 10 bases between the two ends. This CDR3 has 15 amino acids. The CDR3 DNA sequence: TGTGCCAGCAGCTTAGTTGGGCGGGGGAACACTGAAGCTTTCTTT. Its protein is CASSLVGRGNTEAFF.